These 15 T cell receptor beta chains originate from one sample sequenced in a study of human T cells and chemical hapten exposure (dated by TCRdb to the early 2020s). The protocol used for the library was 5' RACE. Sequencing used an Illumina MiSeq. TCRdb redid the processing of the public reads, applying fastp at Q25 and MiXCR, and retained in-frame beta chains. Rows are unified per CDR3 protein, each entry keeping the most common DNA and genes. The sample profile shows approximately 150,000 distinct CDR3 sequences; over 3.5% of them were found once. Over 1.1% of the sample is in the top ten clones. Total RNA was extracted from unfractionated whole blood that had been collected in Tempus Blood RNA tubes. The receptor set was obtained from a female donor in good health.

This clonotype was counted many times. The CDR3 here is CASSPGLTGGTEAFF. CDR3 nucleotides: TGCGCCAGCAGTCCGGGCCTAACGGGGGGCACTGAAGCTTTCTTT. The chain has TRBV5-1 and TRBJ1-1, with D possibly being TRBD1 (5 bases). The CDR3 is 15 residues long. V lost 5 bases and J lost 4, with 18 bases in between. CDR1 is SGHRS, CDR2 YFSETQ, per germline.

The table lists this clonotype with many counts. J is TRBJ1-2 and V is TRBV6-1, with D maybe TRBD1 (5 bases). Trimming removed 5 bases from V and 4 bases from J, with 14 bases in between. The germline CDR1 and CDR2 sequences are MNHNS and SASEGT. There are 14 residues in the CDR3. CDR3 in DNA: TGTGCCAGCAGTAGAGGGGACGGATTCTATGGCTACACCTTC. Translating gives CASSRGDGFYGYTF.

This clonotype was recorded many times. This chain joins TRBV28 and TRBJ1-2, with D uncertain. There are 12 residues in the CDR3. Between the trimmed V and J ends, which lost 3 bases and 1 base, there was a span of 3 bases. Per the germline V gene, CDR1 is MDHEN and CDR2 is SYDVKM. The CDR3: CASSLFNYGYTF. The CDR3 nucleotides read TGTGCCAGCAGTTTGTTTAACTATGGCTACACCTTC.

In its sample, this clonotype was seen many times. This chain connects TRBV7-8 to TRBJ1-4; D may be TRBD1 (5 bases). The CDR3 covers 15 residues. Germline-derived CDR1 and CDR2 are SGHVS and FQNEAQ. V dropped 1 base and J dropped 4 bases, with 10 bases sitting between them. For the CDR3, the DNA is TGTGCCAGCAGCTTAGAGACAGTCTATAATGAAAAACTGTTTTTT. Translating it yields CASSLETVYNEKLFF.

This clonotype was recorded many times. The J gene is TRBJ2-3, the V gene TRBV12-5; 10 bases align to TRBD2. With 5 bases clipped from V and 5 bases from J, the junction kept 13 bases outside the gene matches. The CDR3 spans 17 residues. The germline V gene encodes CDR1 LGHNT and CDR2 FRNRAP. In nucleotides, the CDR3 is TGTGCTAGTGGTATCAAAGGGCTCTCTAGCGGGGGAGATACGCAGTATTTT. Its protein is CASGIKGLSSGGDTQYF.

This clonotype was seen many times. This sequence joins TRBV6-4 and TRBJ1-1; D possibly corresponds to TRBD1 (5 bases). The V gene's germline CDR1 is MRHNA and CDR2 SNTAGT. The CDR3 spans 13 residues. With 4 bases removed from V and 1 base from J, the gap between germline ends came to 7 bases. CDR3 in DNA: TGTGCCAGCAGTGGACAGCCGAACACTGAAGCTTTCTTT. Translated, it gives CASSGQPNTEAFF.

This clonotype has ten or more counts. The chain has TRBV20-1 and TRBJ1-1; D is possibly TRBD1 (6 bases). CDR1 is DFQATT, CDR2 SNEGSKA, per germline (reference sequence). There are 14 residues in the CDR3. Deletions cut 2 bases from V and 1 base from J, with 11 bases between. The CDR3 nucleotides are TGCAGTGCTAGACAATTCAGGGGGAACACTGAAGCTTTCTTT. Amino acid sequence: CSARQFRGNTEAFF.

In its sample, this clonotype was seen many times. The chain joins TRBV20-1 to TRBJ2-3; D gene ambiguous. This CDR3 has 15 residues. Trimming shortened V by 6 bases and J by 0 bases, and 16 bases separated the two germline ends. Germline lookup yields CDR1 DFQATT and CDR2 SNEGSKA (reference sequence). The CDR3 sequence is CSAPVQQTSTDTQYF. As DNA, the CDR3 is TGCAGTGCCCCCGTTCAGCAGACTAGCACAGATACGCAGTATTTT.

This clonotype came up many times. In nucleotides, the CDR3 is TGTGCCAGCAGTGAACGGGGTCGAGGGCTAGGTCAGCCCCAGCATTTT. Amino acids: CASSERGRGLGQPQHF. The chain employs TRBV6-1 and TRBJ1-5; no reliable D call. The CDR3 contains 16 residues. Germline CDR1 is MNHNS and CDR2 is SASEGT. V was cut by 2 bases and J by 6 bases, with 17 bases left in between.

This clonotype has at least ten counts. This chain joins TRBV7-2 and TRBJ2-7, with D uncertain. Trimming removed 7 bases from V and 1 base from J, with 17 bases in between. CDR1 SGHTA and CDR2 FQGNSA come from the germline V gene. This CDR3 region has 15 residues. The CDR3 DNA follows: TGTGCCAGCAACCCATCTTCGTGGCCGTCCTACGAGCAGTACTTC. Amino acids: CASNPSSWPSYEQYF.

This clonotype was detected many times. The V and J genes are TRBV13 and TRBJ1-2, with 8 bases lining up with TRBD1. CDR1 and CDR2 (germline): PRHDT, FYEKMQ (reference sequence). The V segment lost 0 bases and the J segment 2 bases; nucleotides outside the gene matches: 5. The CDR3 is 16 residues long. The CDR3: CASSLGAQGANYGYTF. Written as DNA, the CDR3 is TGTGCCAGCAGCTTAGGCGCGCAGGGGGCGAACTATGGCTACACCTTC.

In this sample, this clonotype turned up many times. CDR3 sequence: CASSVAGQSTLSYNSPLHF. DNA of the CDR3: TGTGCCAGCAGCGTAGCGGGACAGAGCACCCTCTCCTATAATTCACCCCTCCACTTT. The chain is built from TRBV9 and TRBJ1-6; 7 bases agree with TRBD1. Per the germline V gene, CDR1 is SGDLS and CDR2 is YYNGEE. V lost 0 bases to trimming and J lost 0 bases; unmatched junction nucleotides: 9. The CDR3 has 19 residues.

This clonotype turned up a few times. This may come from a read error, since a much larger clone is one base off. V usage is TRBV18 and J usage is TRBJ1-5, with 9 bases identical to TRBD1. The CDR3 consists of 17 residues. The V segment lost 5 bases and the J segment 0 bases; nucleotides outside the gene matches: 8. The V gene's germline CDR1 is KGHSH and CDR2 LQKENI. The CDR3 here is CASSAGTGCYSNQPQHF. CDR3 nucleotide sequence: TGTGCCAGCTCAGCCGGGACAGGGTGTTATAGCAATCAGCCCCAGCATTTT.

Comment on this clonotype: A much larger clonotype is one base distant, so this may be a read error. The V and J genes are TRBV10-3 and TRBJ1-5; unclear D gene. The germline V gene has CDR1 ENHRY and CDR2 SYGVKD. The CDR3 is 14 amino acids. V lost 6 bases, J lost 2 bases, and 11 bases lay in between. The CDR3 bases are TGTGCCATCAGCATCGGCGAGGGCAATCAGCCCCAGCATTTT. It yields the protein CAISIGEGNQPQHF.

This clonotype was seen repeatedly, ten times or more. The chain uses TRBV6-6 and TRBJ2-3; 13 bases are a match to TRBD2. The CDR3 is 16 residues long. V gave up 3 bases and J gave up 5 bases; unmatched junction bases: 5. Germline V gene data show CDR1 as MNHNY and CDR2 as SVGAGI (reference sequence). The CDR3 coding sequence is TGTGCCAGCAGTTATGGGACTAGCGGGGTAGGAGATACGCAGTATTTT. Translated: CASSYGTSGVGDTQYF.